This TCR beta chain emerged from a study of cytomegalovirus exposure and HLA in healthy donors. For the study at large: Out of several hundred genotyped donors, about 80% belonged to the Caucasian-associated ancestry cluster.

Study outcomes and limitations: Most TCR sequences showed up rarely, but some public TCRs showed up in many donors.

It was with 60 Vbeta and 13 Jbeta primers that the PCR ran. TCRdb keeps only in-frame clones here, not all; method: immunoSEQ multiplex PCR. This sample has roughly 55,000 clones, with 55% to 85% found just once. In regard to this clone: Its antigen is not identified.

This clonotype was obtained from a man aged 35 to 55 in good health and CMV-seropositive. The specimen sequenced was PBMCs.

CDR3 nucleotides: TGTGCCTGGTGGACAGGGATGAACACTGAAGCTTTCTTT. Translated: CAWWTGMNTEAFF. The chain has TRBV30 and TRBJ1-1, with TRBD1 identical over 8 bases. Germline trimming cut 5 bases from V and 0 bases from J; bases unmatched to any gene: 2. CDR3 length: 13 amino acids. CDR1 is GTSNPN, CDR2 SVGIG, per germline (reference sequence).